A single sample gave rise to the 9 T cell receptor beta chains below, sequenced in a study of shared clonotypes between healthy human individuals (dated by TCRdb to the early 2020s). CD8 naive samples were obtained by positive selection for CCR7 among CD45RO-negative cells, yielding a CD45RA+CCR7+ population from which TemRA cells were excluded. Receptor amplification or capture employed the immunoSEQ multiplex PCR assay. The source is immuneACCESS, and TCRdb retained only in-frame sequences with V and J called. Part of the clones is not carried over; for the studies checked, unresolved V genes explain less than half of this, and the remainder is unexplained. In this sample the table shows under 2,000,000 clones, roughly 95% of which occur a single time. Jointly, the top ten make up 1.2% of the sample. The sequencing input was naive CD8+ T cells sorted from blood. The cell subset or site tag for this specimen amounts to: CD45RA+CCR7+. Receptors were obtained from a man younger than 30 in good health.

The gene calls are TRBV7-9 and TRBJ2-1, with D uncertain. V gave up 8 bases and J gave up 0 bases, with 11 bases separating them. The CDR3 consists of 14 residues. Looked up from germline, CDR1 is SEHNR and CDR2 is FQNEAQ (reference sequence). The CDR3 DNA reads as TGTGCCAGCGGATCTTTGAGCTCCTACAATGAGCAGTTCTTC. This gives the protein CASGSLSSYNEQFF.

This clone was observed a single time. The chain carries TRBV28 and TRBJ1-5; a weak D match, TRBD1 (5 bases). This CDR3 comprises 15 residues. Trimming left V 3 bases short and J 6 bases short, with 15 bases between. Germline V lookup: CDR1 MDHEN, CDR2 SYDVKM. The DNA of the CDR3 is TGTGCCAGCAGTTTGACCAGGGTAGTTGTTCAGCCCCAGCATTTT. It translates to CASSLTRVVVQPQHF.

This clone came up once. This chain joins TRBV13 and TRBJ2-1; D unresolved. CDR3 size: 13 residues. The V gene's germline CDR1 is PRHDT and CDR2 FYEKMQ (reference sequence). V lost 3 bases and J 5 bases, leaving 8 bases between the germline ends. The CDR3 DNA follows: TGTGCCAGCAGCTTGGGGAATCACAATGAGCAGTTCTTC. This encodes CASSLGNHNEQFF.

The V gene is TRBV7-8, the J gene TRBJ2-7; D possibly uses TRBD1 or TRBD2 (5 bases each). V was shortened by 4 bases and J by 3 bases, with 13 bases between the two germline ends. Per germline, CDR1 SGHVS and CDR2 FQNEAQ. The CDR3 length is 14 residues. The CDR3 sequence: CASSSLGRGYEQYF. For the CDR3, the DNA is TGTGCCAGCAGCTCACTGGGACGGGGCTACGAGCAGTACTTC. Drawing the rest from reference TRBV7-8 and TRBJ2-7, the complete variable domain is GAGVSQSPRYKVAKRGQDVALRCDPISGHVSLFWYQQALGQGPEFLTYFQNEAQLDKSGLPSDRFFAERPEGSVSTLKIQRTQQEDSAVYLCASSSLGRGYEQYFGPGTRLTVT.

The chain links TRBV7-9 to TRBJ1-1; a possible D gene is TRBD1 (6 bases). The germline gives CDR1 SEHNR, CDR2 FQNEAQ (reference sequence). Deletions cut 4 bases from V and 4 bases from J, with 16 bases between. CDR3 length: 15 amino acids. The CDR3 protein is CASSSQQGSLTEAFF. The CDR3 DNA reads as TGTGCCAGCAGCTCCCAACAGGGCTCCCTCACTGAAGCTTTCTTT.

In its sample, this clone was seen once. The identical CDR3 is also encoded by other nucleotide sequences in the sample. The gene calls are TRBV6-5 and TRBJ2-7; 7 bases line up with TRBD2. Germline CDR1 is MNHEY and CDR2 is SVGAGI. CDR3 length equals 13 residues. V lost 5 bases, J lost 1 base, and 2 bases stayed unmatched. The CDR3 reads CASSIAGSYEQYF. The CDR3 DNA follows: TGTGCCAGCAGTATAGCGGGTTCCTACGAGCAGTACTTC.

The V and J genes are TRBV15 and TRBJ2-7; D possibly uses TRBD1 or TRBD2 (5 bases each). Per germline, CDR1 LNHNV and CDR2 YYDKDF (reference sequence). The CDR3 has 13 residues. With 0 bases removed from V and 9 bases from J, the gap between germline ends came to 12 bases. The CDR3 sequence: CATSRDRGEGQYF. CDR3 nucleotides: TGTGCCACCAGCAGAGATCGAGGGGAAGGGCAGTACTTC.

The chain recombines TRBV19 with TRBJ1-1; 9 bases are a match to TRBD1. Losses at the gene ends were 6 bases for V and 5 bases for J; bases not matched to a gene: 7. From germline, CDR1 is LNHDA and CDR2 SQIVND (reference sequence). The CDR3 totals 14 residues. The DNA for the CDR3 is TGTGCCAGTAGGATGGGACAGGGAAGGACTGAAGCTTTCTTT. It encodes CASRMGQGRTEAFF.

The rearrangement joins TRBV7-2 to TRBJ2-7, with TRBD2 as a possible D gene (6 bases). CDR3 length: 14 amino acids. Germline V gene data show CDR1 as SGHTA and CDR2 as FQGNSA. The V end lost 5 bases, the J end lost 7 bases, and 18 bases lay between the germline ends. The CDR3 coding sequence is TGTGCCAGCAGCCCCTTTCCGGGAGCAGATGAGCAGTACTTC. Residues: CASSPFPGADEQYF.